This T cell receptor (beta chain) was identified during a study of cytomegalovirus exposure and HLA in healthy donors. The wider study: Sequencing of about 179 million T cells in an earlier analysis found 95 million to 120 million unique TCR beta sequences.

Primers: 60 Vbeta forward and 13 Jbeta reverse. Here immunoSEQ multiplex PCR was the method, and the copy in TCRdb shows in-frame clones only, minus some. The data contain about 110,000 clones, 71% of them seen just once; the ten biggest clones take up approximately 2.8%. Each donor was nominally healthy when sampled (though unrecorded immune exposures were likely). This CDR3 is built from 17 residues. From germline, CDR1 is SGHTS and CDR2 YDEGEE. J lost 1 base, V lost 6 bases, and 7 bases had no gene match. The chain uses TRBV5-8 and TRBJ2-5; the match to TRBD2 covers 15 bases. Sequenced: PBMCs. This sequence originates from a female donor in good health and CMV-seronegative. CDR3 region: CASTQGLAGGSQETQYF. CDR3 DNA sequence: TGTGCCAGCACCCAGGGACTAGCGGGAGGAAGCCAAGAGACCCAGTACTTC. Supplemented by reference TRBV5-8 and TRBJ2-5, the full variable domain reads EAGVTQSPTHLIKTRGQQATLRCSPISGHTSVYWYQQALGLGLQFLLWYDEGEERNRGNFPPRFSGRQFPNYSSELNVNALELEDSALYLCASTQGLAGGSQETQYFGPGTRLLVL.